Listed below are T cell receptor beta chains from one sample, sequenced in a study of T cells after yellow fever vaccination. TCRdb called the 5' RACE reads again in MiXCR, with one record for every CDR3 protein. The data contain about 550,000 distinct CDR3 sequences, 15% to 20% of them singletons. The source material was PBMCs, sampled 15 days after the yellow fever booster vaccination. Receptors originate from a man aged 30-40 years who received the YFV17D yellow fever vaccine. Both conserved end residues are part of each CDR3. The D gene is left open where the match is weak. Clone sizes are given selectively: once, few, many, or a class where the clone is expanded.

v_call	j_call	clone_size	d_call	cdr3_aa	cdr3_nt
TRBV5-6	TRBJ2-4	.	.	CASSGMDKNIQYF	TGTGCCAGCAGCGGGATGGACAAAAACATTCAGTACTTC
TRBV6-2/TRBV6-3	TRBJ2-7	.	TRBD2	CASSSPTSGNFYEQYF	TGTGCCAGCAGCTCTCCGACTAGCGGGAACTTCTACGAGCAGTACTTC
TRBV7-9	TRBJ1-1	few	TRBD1	CASSARTAGTANTEAFF	TGTGCCAGCAGCGCACGTACCGCCGGGACAGCGAACACTGAAGCTTTCTTT
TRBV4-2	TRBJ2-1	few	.	CASSQGTGFENEQFF	TGTGCCAGCAGCCAAGGTACGGGGTTTGAGAATGAGCAGTTCTTC
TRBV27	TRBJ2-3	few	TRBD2	CASSSRTSGDSTDTQYF	TGTGCCAGCAGTTCCCGGACTAGCGGGGATAGCACAGATACGCAGTATTTT
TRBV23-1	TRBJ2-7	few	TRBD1	CARRKTRTGKGESYEQYF	TGCGCCAGGAGAAAAACCAGGACAGGGAAAGGGGAGTCCTACGAGCAGTACTTC
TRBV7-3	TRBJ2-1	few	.	CASSRAGTIREQFF	TGTGCCAGCAGCAGGGCCGGGACCATCCGTGAGCAGTTCTTC
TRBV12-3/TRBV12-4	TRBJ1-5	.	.	CASSTNREGNQPQHF	TGTGCCAGCAGTACGAACAGGGAGGGCAATCAGCCCCAGCATTTT
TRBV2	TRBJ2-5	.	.	CASSELGIRETQYF	TGTGCCAGCAGTGAATTAGGGATTCGGGAGACCCAGTACTTC
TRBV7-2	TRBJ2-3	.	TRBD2	CASSEGLAASTDTQYF	TGTGCCAGCAGCGAGGGACTAGCGGCTAGCACAGATACGCAGTATTTT
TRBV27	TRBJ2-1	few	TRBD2	CASSFAGGGEQFF	TGTGCCAGCAGTTTCGCGGGAGGCGGCGAGCAGTTCTTC
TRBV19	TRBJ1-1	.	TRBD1	CASSTGQGRRTEAFF	TGTGCCAGTAGTACGGGACAGGGGAGGCGGACTGAAGCTTTCTTT
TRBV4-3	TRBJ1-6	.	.	CASSQDLDVGWSPLHF	TGCGCCAGCAGCCAAGATCTGGACGTCGGATGGTCACCCCTCCACTTT
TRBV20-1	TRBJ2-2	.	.	CSARGLTGELFF	TGCAGTGCCCGGGGACTCACCGGGGAGCTGTTTTTT
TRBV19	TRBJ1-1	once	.	CASSWWEGTSRTEAFF	TGTGCCAGTTCCTGGTGGGAAGGGACCTCTCGGACTGAAGCTTTCTTT
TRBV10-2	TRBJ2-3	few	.	CASTGSRGGTDTQYF	TGCGCCAGCACCGGAAGCCGGGGTGGCACAGATACGCAGTATTTT
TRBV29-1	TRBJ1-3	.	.	CSVGQSGNTIYF	TGCAGCGTTGGGCAATCTGGAAACACCATATATTTT
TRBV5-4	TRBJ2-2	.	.	CAIQFDTGELFF	TGTGCCATTCAGTTCGACACCGGGGAGCTGTTTTTT
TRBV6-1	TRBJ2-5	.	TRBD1	CASSRQGRGETQYF	TGTGCCAGCAGTCGACAGGGAAGAGGGGAGACCCAGTACTTC
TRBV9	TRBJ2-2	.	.	CASSVKRGSANTGELFF	TGTGCCAGCAGCGTCAAACGTGGATCAGCGAACACCGGGGAGCTGTTTTTT
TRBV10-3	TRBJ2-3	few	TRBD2	CAISEPGGKDYDTQYF	TGTGCCATCAGTGAGCCGGGAGGCAAAGATTACGATACGCAGTATTTT
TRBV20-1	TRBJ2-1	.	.	CSAFPAEGDSYNEQFF	TGCAGTGCTTTCCCAGCCGAAGGAGACTCCTACAATGAGCAGTTCTTC
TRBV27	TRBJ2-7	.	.	CASSLWVGKGEQYF	TGTGCCAGCAGTTTATGGGTGGGAAAGGGCGAGCAGTACTTC
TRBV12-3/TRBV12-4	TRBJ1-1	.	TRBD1	CASSSRQGNTEAFF	TGTGCCAGCAGTTCCCGACAGGGGAACACTGAAGCTTTCTTT
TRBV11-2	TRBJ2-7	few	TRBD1	CASSLTGESDLGHYEQYF	TGTGCCAGCAGCTTGACAGGGGAATCGGATTTGGGACACTACGAGCAGTACTTC
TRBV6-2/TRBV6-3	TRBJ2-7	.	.	CASSYFTSYSYEQYF	TGTGCCAGCAGTTACTTCACTAGCTACTCCTACGAGCAGTACTTC
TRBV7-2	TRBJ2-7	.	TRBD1	CASSASGTGFYYEQYF	TGTGCCAGCAGCGCGAGTGGGACAGGGTTTTACTACGAGCAGTACTTC
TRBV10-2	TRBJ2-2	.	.	CASSEVPSTGELFF	TGCGCCAGCAGCGAGGTCCCATCAACCGGGGAGCTGTTTTTT
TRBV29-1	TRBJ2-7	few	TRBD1	CSVALGQGSWEQYF	TGCAGCGTAGCCCTGGGACAGGGTTCATGGGAGCAGTACTTC
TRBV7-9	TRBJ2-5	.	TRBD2	CASSRGATSGKETQYF	TGTGCCAGCAGCCGGGGGGCGACTAGCGGAAAAGAGACCCAGTACTTC
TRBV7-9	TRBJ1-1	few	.	CASSAVGGGGNTEAFF	TGTGCCAGCAGCGCCGTCGGGGGTGGGGGCAACACTGAAGCTTTCTTT
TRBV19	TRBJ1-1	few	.	CASGQAFF	TGTGCCAGTGGGCAAGCTTTCTTT
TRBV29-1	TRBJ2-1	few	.	CSVEIVVGSGKQFF	TGCAGCGTTGAAATTGTGGTCGGTTCGGGGAAGCAGTTCTTC
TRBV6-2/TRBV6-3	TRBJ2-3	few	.	CASRAEGDTQYF	TGTGCCAGCAGAGCGGAGGGGGATACGCAGTATTTT
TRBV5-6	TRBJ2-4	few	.	CASSFEGYIQYF	TGTGCCAGCAGCTTTGAAGGTTACATTCAGTACTTC
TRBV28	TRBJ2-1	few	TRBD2	CASSSAGVGSYNEQFF	TGTGCCAGCAGTTCAGCGGGAGTTGGTTCCTACAATGAGCAGTTCTTC
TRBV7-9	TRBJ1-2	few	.	CASSLEGHLANYGYTF	TGTGCCAGCAGCTTAGAGGGACACTTAGCTAACTATGGCTACACCTTC
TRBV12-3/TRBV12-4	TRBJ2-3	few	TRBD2	CASSLMGGIPTDTQYF	TGTGCCAGCAGTTTAATGGGGGGGATACCCACAGATACGCAGTATTTT
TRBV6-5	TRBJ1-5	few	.	CASSNTGLGNQPQHF	TGTGCCAGCAGTAACACAGGGTTGGGCAATCAGCCCCAGCATTTT
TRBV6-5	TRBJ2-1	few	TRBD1	CASSYLTGGWGVYEQFF	TGTGCCAGCAGTTACCTCACAGGGGGGTGGGGGGTCTATGAGCAGTTCTTC
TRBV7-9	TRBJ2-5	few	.	CASSLQAPQETQYF	TGTGCCAGCAGCTTACAGGCACCCCAAGAGACCCAGTACTTC
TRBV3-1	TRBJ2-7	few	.	CASSQNPGADEQYF	TGTGCCAGCAGCCAAAATCCGGGGGCGGACGAGCAGTACTTC
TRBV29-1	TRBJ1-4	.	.	CSAEGGPPLEKLFF	TGCAGCGCCGAAGGGGGTCCCCCTCTTGAAAAACTGTTTTTT
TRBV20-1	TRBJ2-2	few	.	CSAHQGEYTGELFF	TGCAGTGCCCACCAGGGAGAATACACCGGGGAGCTGTTTTTT
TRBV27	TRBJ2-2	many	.	CASSLSGGLNTGELFF	TGTGCCAGCAGTTTATCGGGGGGCCTGAACACCGGGGAGCTGTTTTTT
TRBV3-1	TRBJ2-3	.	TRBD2	CASRLSGRAADTQYF	TGTGCCAGCAGATTAAGCGGGAGGGCCGCAGATACGCAGTATTTT
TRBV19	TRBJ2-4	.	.	CASSTGLGNGDIQYF	TGTGCCAGTAGTACAGGCTTGGGGAACGGAGACATTCAGTACTTC
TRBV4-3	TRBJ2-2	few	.	CASSQVWGTGELFF	TGCGCCAGCAGCCAAGTTTGGGGCACCGGGGAGCTGTTTTTT
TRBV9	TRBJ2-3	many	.	CASGRGGTDTQYF	TGTGCCAGCGGTAGGGGGGGCACAGATACGCAGTATTTT
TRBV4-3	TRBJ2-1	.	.	CASSQIRRSSYNEQFF	TGCGCCAGCAGCCAAATCAGAAGAAGCTCCTACAATGAGCAGTTCTTC
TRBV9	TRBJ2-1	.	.	CASSVGLGSSDNEQFF	TGTGCCAGCAGCGTAGGACTAGGTTCTTCCGACAATGAGCAGTTCTTC
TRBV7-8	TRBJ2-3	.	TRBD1	CASSPGTGATVDTQYF	TGTGCCAGCAGCCCCGGGACAGGGGCTACGGTGGATACGCAGTATTTT
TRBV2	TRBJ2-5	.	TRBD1	CARDRGTEETQYF	TGTGCCAGGGACAGGGGGACCGAAGAGACCCAGTACTTC